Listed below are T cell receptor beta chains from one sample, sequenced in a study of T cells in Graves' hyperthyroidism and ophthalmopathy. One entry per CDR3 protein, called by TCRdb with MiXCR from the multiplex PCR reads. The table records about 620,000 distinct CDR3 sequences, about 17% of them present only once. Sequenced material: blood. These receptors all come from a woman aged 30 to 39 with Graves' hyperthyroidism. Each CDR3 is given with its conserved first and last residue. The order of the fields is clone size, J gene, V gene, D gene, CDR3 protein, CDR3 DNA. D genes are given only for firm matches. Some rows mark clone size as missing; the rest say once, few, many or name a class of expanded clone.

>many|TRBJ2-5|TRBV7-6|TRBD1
CASSNPGTGHWETQYF
TGTGCCAGCAGCAACCCCGGGACAGGGCATTGGGAGACCCAGTACTTC
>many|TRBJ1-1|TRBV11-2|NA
CASSDQVIEAFF
TGTGCCAGCAGCGACCAGGTTATTGAAGCTTTCTTT
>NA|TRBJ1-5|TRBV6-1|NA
CASSLGVDQPQHF
TGTGCCAGCAGTTTGGGGGTCGATCAGCCCCAGCATTTT
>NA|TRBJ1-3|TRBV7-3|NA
CASSLGVGSGNTIYF
TGTGCCAGCAGCTTAGGGGTCGGCTCTGGAAACACCATATATTTT
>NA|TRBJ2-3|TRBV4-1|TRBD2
CASSQEPAGTSGSSADTQYF
TGCGCCAGCAGCCAAGAACCCGCCGGGACTAGCGGGAGTAGCGCAGATACGCAGTATTTT
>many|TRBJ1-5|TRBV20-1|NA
CSAERSGGSEDQPQHF
TGCAGTGCTGAAAGAAGTGGGGGGTCGGAGGATCAGCCCCAGCATTTT
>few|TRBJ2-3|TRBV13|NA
CASSFPPDRDTQYF
TGTGCCAGCAGCTTCCCTCCAGACAGGGATACGCAGTATTTT
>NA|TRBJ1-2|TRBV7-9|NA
CASSPNDRRYGYTF
TGTGCCAGCAGCCCAAACGACAGGCGCTATGGCTACACCTTC
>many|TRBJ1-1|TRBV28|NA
CASSFKLPTTEAFF
TGTGCCAGCAGTTTTAAGCTCCCAACCACTGAAGCTTTCTTT
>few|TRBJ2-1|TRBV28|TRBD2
CASSFSSGRAWNEQFF
TGTGCCAGCAGTTTCTCTAGCGGGAGGGCCTGGAATGAGCAGTTCTTC
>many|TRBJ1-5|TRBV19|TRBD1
CASSSRDRGRSQPQHF
TGTGCCAGTAGTTCACGGGACAGGGGGCGATCTCAGCCCCAGCATTTT
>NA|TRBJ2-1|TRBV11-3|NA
CASSLGVISSYNEQFF
TGTGCCAGCAGCTTAGGAGTCATTAGCTCCTACAATGAGCAGTTCTTC
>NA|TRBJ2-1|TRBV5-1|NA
CASSLFAGGNEQFF
TGCGCCAGCAGCCTCTTCGCCGGAGGTAATGAGCAGTTCTTC
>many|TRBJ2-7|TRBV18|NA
CASSPPTMAYEQYF
TGTGCCAGCTCACCACCGACGATGGCCTACGAGCAGTACTTC
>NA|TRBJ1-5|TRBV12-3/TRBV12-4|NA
CASSLDRVTNQPQHF
TGTGCCAGCAGTTTAGACAGGGTCACCAATCAGCCCCAGCATTTT
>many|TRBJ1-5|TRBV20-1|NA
CSARPPNSNQPQHF
TGCAGTGCTAGGCCCCCTAATAGCAATCAGCCCCAGCATTTT
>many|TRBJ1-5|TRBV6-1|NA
CASSDVGVYQPQHF
TGTGCCAGCAGTGACGTCGGGGTTTATCAGCCCCAGCATTTT
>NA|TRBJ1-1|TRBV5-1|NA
CASSLTGSEAFF
TGCGCCAGCAGCTTAACAGGGTCTGAAGCTTTCTTT
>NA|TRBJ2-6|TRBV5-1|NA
CASSLGGSPGANVLTF
TGCGCCAGCAGCTTGGGGGGGAGCCCTGGGGCCAACGTCCTGACTTTC
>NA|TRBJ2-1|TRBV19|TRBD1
CASRWGTGGYNEQFF
TGTGCCAGTAGATGGGGGACAGGGGGATACAATGAGCAGTTCTTC
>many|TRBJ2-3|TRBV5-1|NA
CASRLQAGTDTQYF
TGCGCCAGCCGCCTCCAAGCAGGCACAGATACGCAGTATTTT
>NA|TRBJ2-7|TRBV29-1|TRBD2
CSVRSLAGAYEQYF
TGCAGCGTTAGAAGTCTGGCGGGAGCCTACGAGCAGTACTTC
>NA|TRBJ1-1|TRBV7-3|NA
CASSLFPVQNTEAFF
TGTGCCAGCAGCTTATTTCCAGTCCAGAACACTGAAGCTTTCTTT
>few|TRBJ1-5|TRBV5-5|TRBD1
CASSPDRAYQPQHF
TGTGCCAGCAGCCCAGACAGGGCCTATCAGCCCCAGCATTTT
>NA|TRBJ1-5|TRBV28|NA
CASSSHIPGNQPQHF
TGTGCCAGCAGTTCTCATATACCGGGGAATCAGCCCCAGCATTTT
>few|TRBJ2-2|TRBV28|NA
CASFARTGELFF
TGTGCCAGCTTTGCTCGGACCGGGGAGCTGTTTTTT